The clone carrying this TCR beta chain appeared a few times. As yet, its antigen is unknown. These data come from a study of T cells after yellow fever vaccination. Study observations and caveats: Though it reached lower strength, the secondary response hit its peak faster, day 5 versus 15. The bulk population could contribute abundant contaminating clonotypes to FACS-sorted repertoires.

It was through 5'RACE template switching that TCR cDNA was made, with a universal primer site and UMIs added. TCRdb re-derived calls from the 5' RACE reads in MiXCR, one entry per CDR3 protein. The table lists some 420,000 distinct CDR3 sequences, about 17% of them singletons. The CDR3 is 14 amino acids. The V gene lost 5 bases and the J gene lost 2 bases, with 12 bases spanning the gap. The clonotype originates from a man aged 18 to 30 who received the YFV17D yellow fever vaccine. Sequenced here: PBMCs, sampled before the yellow fever booster vaccination. The J gene is TRBJ1-2, the V gene TRBV12-3 or TRBV12-4; D ambiguous. The CDR3 DNA reads TGTGCCAGCAGTCAACAGAGGCTGAACTATGGCTACACCTTC. This encodes CASSQQRLNYGYTF.